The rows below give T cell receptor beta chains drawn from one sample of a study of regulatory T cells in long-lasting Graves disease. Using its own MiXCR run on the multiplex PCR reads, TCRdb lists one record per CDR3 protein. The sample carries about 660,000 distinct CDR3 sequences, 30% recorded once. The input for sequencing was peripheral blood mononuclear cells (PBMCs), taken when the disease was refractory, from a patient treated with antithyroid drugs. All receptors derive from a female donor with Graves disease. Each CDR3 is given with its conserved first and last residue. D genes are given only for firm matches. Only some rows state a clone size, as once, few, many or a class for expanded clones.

cdr3_aa: CASSKTLTTEAFF
cdr3_nt: TGTGCCAGCAGTAAGACATTGACCACTGAAGCTTTCTTT
cdr3_length: 13
d_call: NA
v_call: TRBV6-1
clone_size: few
j_call: TRBJ1-1

cdr3_aa: CSAEDSNTEAFF
cdr3_nt: TGCAGCGCCGAGGACAGTAACACTGAAGCTTTCTTT
cdr3_length: 12
d_call: NA
v_call: TRBV29-1
clone_size: few
j_call: TRBJ1-1

cdr3_aa: CASSFGHLNTEAFF
cdr3_nt: TGTGCCAGCAGTTTCGGACACCTGAACACTGAAGCTTTCTTT
cdr3_length: 14
d_call: NA
v_call: TRBV13
clone_size: NA
j_call: TRBJ1-1

cdr3_aa: CASSLGREGLETQYF
cdr3_nt: TGCGCCAGCAGCTTGGGTCGGGAGGGCCTAGAGACCCAGTACTTC
cdr3_length: 15
d_call: TRBD2
v_call: TRBV5-1
clone_size: many
j_call: TRBJ2-5

cdr3_aa: CSAGTGINQPQHF
cdr3_nt: TGCAGTGCCGGGACAGGGATCAATCAGCCCCAGCATTTT
cdr3_length: 13
d_call: TRBD1
v_call: TRBV20-1
clone_size: NA
j_call: TRBJ1-5

cdr3_aa: CASNQITGAQYF
cdr3_nt: TGTGCCAGCAACCAAATTACAGGGGCCCAGTACTTC
cdr3_length: 12
d_call: TRBD1
v_call: TRBV6-1
clone_size: few
j_call: TRBJ2-5

cdr3_aa: CASSSALVGPSSTGELFF
cdr3_nt: TGTGCCAGCAGTTCCGCCTTGGTCGGGCCATCGAGCACCGGGGAGCTGTTTTTT
cdr3_length: 18
d_call: NA
v_call: TRBV12-3/TRBV12-4
clone_size: NA
j_call: TRBJ2-2

cdr3_aa: CASSRIQGVNTEAFF
cdr3_nt: TGTGCCAGCAGCCGAATACAGGGGGTGAACACTGAAGCTTTCTTT
cdr3_length: 15
d_call: TRBD1
v_call: TRBV11-3
clone_size: once
j_call: TRBJ1-1

cdr3_aa: CASSYIGGYEQYF
cdr3_nt: TGTGCCAGCAGTTACATTGGTGGCTACGAGCAGTACTTC
cdr3_length: 13
d_call: NA
v_call: TRBV6-9
clone_size: many
j_call: TRBJ2-7

cdr3_aa: CASSAGLSSYNSPLHF
cdr3_nt: TGTGCCAGCAGCGCGGGACTGAGCTCCTATAATTCACCCCTCCACTTT
cdr3_length: 16
d_call: NA
v_call: TRBV9
clone_size: NA
j_call: TRBJ1-6

cdr3_aa: CASSDSGRVAYGYTF
cdr3_nt: TGTGCCAGCAGTGATTCAGGCCGGGTCGCGTATGGCTACACCTTC
cdr3_length: 15
d_call: NA
v_call: TRBV6-1
clone_size: few
j_call: TRBJ1-2

cdr3_aa: CASALQGPEQPQHF
cdr3_nt: TGTGCCAGCGCCTTACAGGGGCCAGAGCAGCCCCAGCATTTT
cdr3_length: 14
d_call: TRBD1
v_call: TRBV27
clone_size: NA
j_call: TRBJ1-5

cdr3_aa: CATSPNPLAKNIQYF
cdr3_nt: TGTGCCACCAGTCCGAATCCGCTAGCCAAAAACATTCAGTACTTC
cdr3_length: 15
d_call: NA
v_call: TRBV15
clone_size: NA
j_call: TRBJ2-4

cdr3_aa: CASSNPGPAQHF
cdr3_nt: TGTGCCAGTAGTAACCCCGGACCAGCCCAGCATTTT
cdr3_length: 12
d_call: NA
v_call: TRBV19
clone_size: NA
j_call: TRBJ1-5

cdr3_aa: CASSRGQAFSYEQYF
cdr3_nt: TGCGCCAGCAGCAGGGGACAGGCCTTCTCCTACGAGCAGTACTTC
cdr3_length: 15
d_call: TRBD1
v_call: TRBV5-1
clone_size: NA
j_call: TRBJ2-7

cdr3_aa: CATNLDRLNTEAFF
cdr3_nt: TGTGCCACGAACCTCGACAGGCTGAACACTGAAGCTTTCTTT
cdr3_length: 14
d_call: NA
v_call: TRBV6-1
clone_size: few
j_call: TRBJ1-1

cdr3_aa: CASSDTGLRNTEAFF
cdr3_nt: TGCGCCAGCAGCGACACGGGACTCCGGAACACTGAAGCTTTCTTT
cdr3_length: 15
d_call: NA
v_call: TRBV5-1
clone_size: NA
j_call: TRBJ1-1

cdr3_aa: CASSPSWGPHYEQYF
cdr3_nt: TGTGCCAGCAGCCCCTCCTGGGGGCCCCACTACGAGCAGTACTTC
cdr3_length: 15
d_call: NA
v_call: TRBV11-2
clone_size: NA
j_call: TRBJ2-7

cdr3_aa: CASSPNPENTEAFF
cdr3_nt: TGTGCCAGCAGCCCTAATCCAGAGAACACTGAAGCTTTCTTT
cdr3_length: 14
d_call: NA
v_call: TRBV11-2
clone_size: many
j_call: TRBJ1-1

cdr3_aa: CSAPGLAGVEQYF
cdr3_nt: TGCAGTGCCCCGGGACTAGCGGGAGTGGAGCAGTACTTC
cdr3_length: 13
d_call: TRBD2
v_call: TRBV20-1
clone_size: few
j_call: TRBJ2-7

cdr3_aa: CASTPDRWNTEAFF
cdr3_nt: TGTGCCAGTACCCCGGACAGGTGGAACACTGAAGCTTTCTTT
cdr3_length: 14
d_call: TRBD1
v_call: TRBV19
clone_size: NA
j_call: TRBJ1-1

cdr3_aa: CASSLPRSSGRARERTDTQYF
cdr3_nt: TGTGCCAGCAGCTTACCCCGTAGTAGCGGGAGGGCCAGGGAGAGGACAGATACGCAGTATTTT
cdr3_length: 21
d_call: TRBD2
v_call: TRBV11-2
clone_size: NA
j_call: TRBJ2-3

cdr3_aa: CSARGVVAGEGETQYF
cdr3_nt: TGCAGTGCTAGAGGGGTGGTAGCGGGAGAGGGGGAGACCCAGTACTTC
cdr3_length: 16
d_call: TRBD2
v_call: TRBV20-1
clone_size: NA
j_call: TRBJ2-5

cdr3_aa: CASSETGPNEKLFF
cdr3_nt: TGTGCCAGCAGTGAGACAGGCCCTAATGAAAAACTGTTTTTT
cdr3_length: 14
d_call: NA
v_call: TRBV25-1
clone_size: NA
j_call: TRBJ1-4

cdr3_aa: CSAKEGTSGAYEQYF
cdr3_nt: TGCAGTGCTAAGGAGGGGACTAGCGGGGCCTACGAGCAGTACTTC
cdr3_length: 15
d_call: TRBD2
v_call: TRBV20-1
clone_size: NA
j_call: TRBJ2-7

cdr3_aa: CSVPTPGGGGYTF
cdr3_nt: TGCAGCGTCCCTACTCCGGGGGGAGGTGGCTACACCTTC
cdr3_length: 13
d_call: NA
v_call: TRBV29-1
clone_size: NA
j_call: TRBJ1-2

cdr3_aa: CSVQVQLSLDYGYTF
cdr3_nt: TGCAGCGTTCAGGTGCAGCTATCATTGGACTATGGCTACACCTTC
cdr3_length: 15
d_call: NA
v_call: TRBV29-1
clone_size: many
j_call: TRBJ1-2

cdr3_aa: CSVTGPGANVLTF
cdr3_nt: TGCAGCGTGACAGGGCCCGGGGCCAACGTCCTGACTTTC
cdr3_length: 13
d_call: TRBD1
v_call: TRBV29-1
clone_size: few
j_call: TRBJ2-6

cdr3_aa: CASSFGGEIREQHF
cdr3_nt: TGTGCCAGCAGCTTTGGAGGGGAGATCCGCGAGCAGCACTTC
cdr3_length: 14
d_call: NA
v_call: TRBV11-2
clone_size: NA
j_call: TRBJ2-7

cdr3_aa: CASSGVDGELLF
cdr3_nt: TGTGCCAGCAGTGGAGTAGACGGGGAGCTGTTATTT
cdr3_length: 12
d_call: NA
v_call: TRBV2
clone_size: NA
j_call: TRBJ2-2

cdr3_aa: CASSLTQGIFYEQYF
cdr3_nt: TGTGCCAGCAGCCTGACTCAGGGGATATTCTACGAGCAGTACTTC
cdr3_length: 15
d_call: NA
v_call: TRBV7-9
clone_size: NA
j_call: TRBJ2-7

cdr3_aa: CATLDTKKGNQPQHF
cdr3_nt: TGTGCCACCCTAGACACGAAGAAAGGAAATCAGCCCCAGCATTTT
cdr3_length: 15
d_call: NA
v_call: TRBV10-3
clone_size: NA
j_call: TRBJ1-5

cdr3_aa: CSARLRLAGVSDTQYF
cdr3_nt: TGCAGTGCTAGACTACGACTAGCGGGAGTCTCAGATACGCAGTATTTT
cdr3_length: 16
d_call: TRBD2
v_call: TRBV20-1
clone_size: NA
j_call: TRBJ2-3

cdr3_aa: CATSSSYEQYF
cdr3_nt: TGTGCCACCTCAAGCTCCTACGAGCAGTACTTC
cdr3_length: 11
d_call: NA
v_call: TRBV2
clone_size: NA
j_call: TRBJ2-7

cdr3_aa: CASSLQWLYGYTF
cdr3_nt: TGTGCCAGCAGCCTACAGTGGCTCTATGGCTACACCTTC
cdr3_length: 13
d_call: NA
v_call: TRBV12-3/TRBV12-4
clone_size: many
j_call: TRBJ1-2

cdr3_aa: CASSLGSGQTGNTIYF
cdr3_nt: TGCGCCAGCAGCTTGGGGTCTGGACAGACAGGAAACACCATATATTTT
cdr3_length: 16
d_call: NA
v_call: TRBV5-1
clone_size: NA
j_call: TRBJ1-3

cdr3_aa: CSAENPGQSNTEAFF
cdr3_nt: TGCAGTGCTGAAAATCCGGGACAATCGAACACTGAAGCTTTCTTT
cdr3_length: 15
d_call: NA
v_call: TRBV20-1
clone_size: few
j_call: TRBJ1-1

cdr3_aa: CAGGTSGMYEQYF
cdr3_nt: TGTGCCGGCGGGACTAGCGGGATGTACGAGCAGTACTTC
cdr3_length: 13
d_call: TRBD2
v_call: TRBV6-1
clone_size: few
j_call: TRBJ2-7

cdr3_aa: CASSWDRYSYEQYF
cdr3_nt: TGTGCCAGCAGTTGGGACAGGTATTCCTACGAGCAGTACTTC
cdr3_length: 14
d_call: TRBD1
v_call: TRBV6-5
clone_size: NA
j_call: TRBJ2-7

cdr3_aa: CSGRPGGKNEQYF
cdr3_nt: TGCAGTGGGAGGCCAGGGGGTAAGAACGAGCAGTACTTC
cdr3_length: 13
d_call: TRBD1
v_call: TRBV20-1
clone_size: NA
j_call: TRBJ2-7

cdr3_aa: CAWGPLGSIYEQYF
cdr3_nt: TGTGCCTGGGGTCCTCTGGGGAGCATCTACGAGCAGTACTTC
cdr3_length: 14
d_call: NA
v_call: TRBV30
clone_size: few
j_call: TRBJ2-7

cdr3_aa: CSALGGDNEKLFF
cdr3_nt: TGCAGTGCCCTCGGGGGAGATAATGAAAAACTGTTTTTT
cdr3_length: 13
d_call: NA
v_call: TRBV20-1
clone_size: NA
j_call: TRBJ1-4

cdr3_aa: CASSFQPWFDGRDTEAFF
cdr3_nt: TGTGCCAGCAGTTTTCAGCCGTGGTTCGATGGTCGGGACACTGAAGCTTTCTTT
cdr3_length: 18
d_call: NA
v_call: TRBV12-3/TRBV12-4
clone_size: NA
j_call: TRBJ1-1

cdr3_aa: CASSYTRGAGTEAFF
cdr3_nt: TGTGCCAGCAGTTACACCAGGGGGGCGGGTACTGAAGCTTTCTTT
cdr3_length: 15
d_call: TRBD1
v_call: TRBV6-5
clone_size: NA
j_call: TRBJ1-1